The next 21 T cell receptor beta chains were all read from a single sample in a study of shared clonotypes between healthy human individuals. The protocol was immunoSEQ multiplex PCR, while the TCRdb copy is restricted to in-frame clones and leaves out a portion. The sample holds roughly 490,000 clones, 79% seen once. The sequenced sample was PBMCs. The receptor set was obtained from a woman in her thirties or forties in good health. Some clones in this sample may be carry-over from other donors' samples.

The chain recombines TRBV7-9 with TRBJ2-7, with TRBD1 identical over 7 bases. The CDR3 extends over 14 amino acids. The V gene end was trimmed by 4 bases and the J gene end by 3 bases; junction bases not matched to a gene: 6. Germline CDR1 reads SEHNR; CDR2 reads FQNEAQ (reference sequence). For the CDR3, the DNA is TGTGCCAGCAGCTCATCGGGACAGAACTACGAGCAGTACTTC. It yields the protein CASSSSGQNYEQYF.

The DNA for the CDR3 is TGTGCCTGGAGTGGGGGGGGCTCCTACAATGAGCAGTTCTTC. Translating it yields CAWSGGGSYNEQFF. The chain recombines TRBV30 with TRBJ2-1; 7 positions agree with TRBD2. In germline, CDR1 is GTSNPN, CDR2 SVGIG (reference sequence). J was trimmed by 0 bases and V by 1 base; bases with no gene match: 0. The CDR3 runs to 14 residues.

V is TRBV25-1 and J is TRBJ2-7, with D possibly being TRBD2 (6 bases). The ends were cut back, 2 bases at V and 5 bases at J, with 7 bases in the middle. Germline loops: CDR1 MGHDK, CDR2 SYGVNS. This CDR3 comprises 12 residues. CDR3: CASSERRDEQYF. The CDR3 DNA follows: TGTGCCAGCAGTGAACGGAGGGACGAGCAGTACTTC.

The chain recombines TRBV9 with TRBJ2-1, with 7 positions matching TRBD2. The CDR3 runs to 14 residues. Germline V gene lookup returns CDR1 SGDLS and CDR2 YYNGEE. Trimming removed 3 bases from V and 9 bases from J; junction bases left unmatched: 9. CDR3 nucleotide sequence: TGTGCCAGCAGCGAAGGACTAGATCTATGTGAGCAGTTCTTC. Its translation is CASSEGLDLCEQFF.

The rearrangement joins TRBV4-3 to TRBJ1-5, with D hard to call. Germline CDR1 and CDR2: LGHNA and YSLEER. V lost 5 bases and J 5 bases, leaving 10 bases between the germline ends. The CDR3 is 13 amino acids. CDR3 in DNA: TGCGCCAGCAGCACTTACCTAGATCAGCCCCAGCATTTT. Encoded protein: CASSTYLDQPQHF.

The CDR3 nucleotides read TGTGCCAGCAGCTTAGGACAGGCGTACCAAGAGACCCAGTACTTC. It codes for CASSLGQAYQETQYF. J is TRBJ2-5 and V is TRBV7-9, with D possibly matching TRBD1 (6 bases). V lost 1 base, J lost 0 bases, and 9 bases lay in between. Germline V gene sequence: CDR1 SEHNR, CDR2 FQNEAQ (reference sequence). This CDR3 has 15 amino acids.

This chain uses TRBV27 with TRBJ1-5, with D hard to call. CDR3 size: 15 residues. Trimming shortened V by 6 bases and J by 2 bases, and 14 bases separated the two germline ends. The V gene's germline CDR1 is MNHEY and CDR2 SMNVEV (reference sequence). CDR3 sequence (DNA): TGTGCCAGCAGCCCAGCGGGCGGGGGCAATCAGCCCCAGCATTTT. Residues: CASSPAGGGNQPQHF.

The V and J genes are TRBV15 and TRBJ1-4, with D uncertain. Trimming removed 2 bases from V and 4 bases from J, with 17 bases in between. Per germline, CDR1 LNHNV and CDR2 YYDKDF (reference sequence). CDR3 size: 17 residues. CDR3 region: CATSRPGSGSDNEKLFF. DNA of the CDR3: TGTGCCACCAGCAGACCCGGTTCGGGCTCGGATAATGAAAAACTGTTTTTT.

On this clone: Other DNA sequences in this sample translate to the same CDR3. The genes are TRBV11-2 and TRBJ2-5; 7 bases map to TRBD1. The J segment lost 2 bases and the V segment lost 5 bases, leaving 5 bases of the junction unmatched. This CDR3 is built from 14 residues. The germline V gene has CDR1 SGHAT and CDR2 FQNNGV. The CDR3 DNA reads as TGTGCCAGCAGCCCAGGGGGTCGGCAAGAGACCCAGTACTTC. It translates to CASSPGGRQETQYF.

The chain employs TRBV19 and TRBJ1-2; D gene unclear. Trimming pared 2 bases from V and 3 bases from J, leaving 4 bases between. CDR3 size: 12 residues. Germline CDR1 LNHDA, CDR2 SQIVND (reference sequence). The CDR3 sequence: CASSISDYGYTF. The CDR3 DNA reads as TGTGCCAGTAGTATATCGGACTATGGCTACACCTTC.

The CDR3 coding sequence is TGTGCCAGCAGCGCTGGGCCAGGGAGAAATCAGCCCCAGCATTTT. Translated, it gives CASSAGPGRNQPQHF. V gene TRBV9 combines with J gene TRBJ1-5; possibly TRBD1 for D (5 bases). V was clipped by 3 bases and J by 4 bases, with 14 bases between them. The V gene's germline CDR1 is SGDLS and CDR2 YYNGEE. The CDR3 consists of 15 residues.

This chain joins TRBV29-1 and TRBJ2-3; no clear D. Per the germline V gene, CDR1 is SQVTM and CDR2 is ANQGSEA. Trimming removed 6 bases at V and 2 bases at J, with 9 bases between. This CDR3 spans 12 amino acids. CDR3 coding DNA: TGCAGCGTCGCGGAATACACAGATACGCAGTATTTT. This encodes CSVAEYTDTQYF.

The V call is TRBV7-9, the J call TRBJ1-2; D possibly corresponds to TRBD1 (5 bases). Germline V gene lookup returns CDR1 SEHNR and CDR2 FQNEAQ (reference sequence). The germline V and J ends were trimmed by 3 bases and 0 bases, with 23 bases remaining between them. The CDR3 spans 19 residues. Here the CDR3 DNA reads TGTGCCAGCAGCTTCCCCCAACCGGGACCAAGGGAGGCTAACTATGGCTACACCTTC. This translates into CASSFPQPGPREANYGYTF.

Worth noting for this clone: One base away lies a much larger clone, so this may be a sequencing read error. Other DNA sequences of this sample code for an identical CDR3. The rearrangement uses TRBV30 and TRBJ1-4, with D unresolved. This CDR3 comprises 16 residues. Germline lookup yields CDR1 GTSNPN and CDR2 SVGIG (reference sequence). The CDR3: CAWSVAAHATNEKLFF. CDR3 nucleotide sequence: TGTGCCTGGAGTGTAGCTGCCCACGCAACTAATGAAAAACTGTTTTTC.

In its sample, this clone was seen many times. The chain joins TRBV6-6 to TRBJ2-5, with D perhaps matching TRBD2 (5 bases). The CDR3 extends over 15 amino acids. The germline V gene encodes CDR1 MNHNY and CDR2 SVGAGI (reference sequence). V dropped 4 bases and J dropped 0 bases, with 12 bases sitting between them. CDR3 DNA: TGTGCCAGCAGTTCCGAGGGTCTGTACCAAGAGACCCAGTACTTC. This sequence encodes CASSSEGLYQETQYF.

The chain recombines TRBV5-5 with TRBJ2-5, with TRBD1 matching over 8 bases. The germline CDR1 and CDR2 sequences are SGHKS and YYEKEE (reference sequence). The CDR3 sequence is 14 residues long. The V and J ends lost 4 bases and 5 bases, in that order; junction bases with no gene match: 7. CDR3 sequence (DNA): TGTGCCAGCAGCGACCCGACAGGGGTGGAGACCCAGTACTTC. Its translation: CASSDPTGVETQYF.

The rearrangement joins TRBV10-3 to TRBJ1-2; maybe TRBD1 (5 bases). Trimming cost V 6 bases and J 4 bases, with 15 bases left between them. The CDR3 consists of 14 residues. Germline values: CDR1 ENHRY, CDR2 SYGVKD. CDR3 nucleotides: TGTGCCATCAGCGGGAGGGGAGAAACCTATGGCTACACCTTC. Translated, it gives CAISGRGETYGYTF.

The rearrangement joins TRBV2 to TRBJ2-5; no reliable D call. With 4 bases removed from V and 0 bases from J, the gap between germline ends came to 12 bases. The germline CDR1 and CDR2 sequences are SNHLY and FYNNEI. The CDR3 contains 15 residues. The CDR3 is CASSAVWPYQETQYF. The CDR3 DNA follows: TGTGCCAGCAGTGCTGTCTGGCCGTACCAAGAGACCCAGTACTTC.

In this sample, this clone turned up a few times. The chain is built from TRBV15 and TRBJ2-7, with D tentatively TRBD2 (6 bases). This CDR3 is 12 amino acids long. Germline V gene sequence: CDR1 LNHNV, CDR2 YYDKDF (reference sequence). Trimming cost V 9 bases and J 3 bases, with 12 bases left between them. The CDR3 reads CATWRALYEQYF. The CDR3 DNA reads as TGTGCCACGTGGAGGGCCCTCTACGAGCAGTACTTC.

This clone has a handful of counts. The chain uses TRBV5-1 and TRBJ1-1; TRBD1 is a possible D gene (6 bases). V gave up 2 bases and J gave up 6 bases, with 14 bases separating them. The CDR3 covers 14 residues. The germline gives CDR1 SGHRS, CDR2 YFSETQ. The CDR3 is CASSFGAGAPEAFF. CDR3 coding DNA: TGCGCCAGCAGCTTCGGTGCAGGGGCCCCTGAAGCTTTCTTT. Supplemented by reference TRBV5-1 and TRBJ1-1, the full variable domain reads KAGVTQTPRYLIKTRGQQVTLSCSPISGHRSVSWYQQTPGQGLQFLFEYFSETQRNKGNFPGRFSGRQFSNSRSEMNVSTLELGDSALYLCASSFGAGAPEAFFGQGTRLTVV.

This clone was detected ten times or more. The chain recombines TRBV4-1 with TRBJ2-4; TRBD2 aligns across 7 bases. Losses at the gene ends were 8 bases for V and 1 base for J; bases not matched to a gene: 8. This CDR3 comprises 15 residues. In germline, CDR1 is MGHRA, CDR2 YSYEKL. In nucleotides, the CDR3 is TGCGCCAGCTCGGGGGGAGTTTTGGCCAAAAACATTCAGTACTTC. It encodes CASSGGVLAKNIQYF.